This passage covers 14 T cell receptor beta chains from one sample sequenced in a study of OX40 agonist ivuxolimab in advanced cancers. Libraries were prepared through the immunoSEQ multiplex PCR assay. TCRdb holds this immuneACCESS table with in-frame rearrangements only. Some clones are missing; in checked studies, unresolved V genes explain under half, and the rest has no known cause. This sample is represented by some 96,000 clones; roughly 90% of them were singletons. Approximately 0.16% of the sample belongs to the ten largest clones. The sample consisted of CD4+ or CD8+ T cells sorted from blood, taken in a trial of the OX40 agonist ivuxolimab. The receptors originated from an adult with an advanced solid tumor such as melanoma, head and neck, liver or kidney cancer.

V usage is TRBV6-5 and J usage is TRBJ1-1; unclear D gene. Trimming stripped 0 bases from V and 0 bases from J, with 11 bases between. In germline, CDR1 is MNHEY, CDR2 SVGAGI. CDR3 length equals 16 residues. The CDR3 reads CASSYSSVHLNTEAFF. In DNA, the CDR3 is TGTGCCAGCAGTTACTCTTCGGTCCATCTGAACACTGAAGCTTTCTTT.

The chain is built from TRBV5-1 and TRBJ2-3, with D tentatively TRBD1 or TRBD2 (5 bases each). CDR1 and CDR2 (germline): SGHRS, YFSETQ. Between the trimmed V and J ends, which lost 1 base and 0 bases, there was a span of 9 bases. The CDR3 consists of 15 residues. CDR3 amino acids: CASSLMRGSTDTQYF. In DNA, the CDR3 is TGCGCCAGCAGCTTGATGAGGGGTAGCACAGATACGCAGTATTTT.

V and J are TRBV19 and TRBJ1-1; 9 nucleotides agree with TRBD1. The V and J ends lost 6 bases and 3 bases, in that order; junction bases with no gene match: 20. Germline-derived CDR1 and CDR2 are LNHDA and SQIVND (reference sequence). The CDR3 contains 19 residues. CDR3 bases: TGTGCCAGTAGATCCGACCGCGGGACAGGGAGGGGGAAGGACACTGAAGCTTTCTTT. Translated, it gives CASRSDRGTGRGKDTEAFF.

This clone was seen only once. The chain combines TRBV5-8 with TRBJ1-5; D remains unclear. From germline, CDR1 is SGHTS and CDR2 YDEGEE. The CDR3 covers 15 residues. The V and J ends lost 0 bases and 0 bases respectively, with 7 bases between them. CDR3 in amino acids: CASSLEQYSNQPQHF. The CDR3, as DNA: TGTGCCAGCAGCTTGGAACAATATAGCAATCAGCCCCAGCATTTT.

The CDR3 DNA follows: TGTGCCAGCAGTTTGGACAAATATAGCAATCAGCCCCAGCATTTT. Protein sequence: CASSLDKYSNQPQHF. The V call is TRBV6-4, the J call TRBJ1-5, with a possible D match to TRBD1 (5 bases). Looked up from germline, CDR1 is MRHNA and CDR2 is SNTAGT. The ends were cut back, 5 bases at V and 0 bases at J, with 11 bases in the middle. This CDR3 spans 15 amino acids.

This clone was observed a handful of times. V and J are TRBV2 and TRBJ2-3; D is unclear. Deletions cut 5 bases from V and 5 bases from J, with 8 bases between. Germline lookup yields CDR1 SNHLY and CDR2 FYNNEI. This CDR3 contains 12 residues. CDR3 coding DNA: TGTGCCAGCAGTAATCCACGAGATACGCAGTATTTT. Translation: CASSNPRDTQYF.

The DNA of the CDR3 is TGTGCCAGCAGCTTATTAGCGGGAGGGCGAGGGGAGACCCAGTACTTC. It is translated as CASSLLAGGRGETQYF. The chain couples TRBV7-6 to TRBJ2-5; 11 bases align to TRBD2. The V and J ends lost 2 bases and 5 bases, in that order; junction bases with no gene match: 7. The CDR3 sequence is 16 residues long. Per the germline V gene, CDR1 is SGHVS and CDR2 is FNYEAQ. Variable domain in full (rest from reference TRBV7-6 and TRBJ2-5): GAGVSQSPRYKVTKRGQDVALRCDPISGHVSLYWYRQALGQGPEFLTYFNYEAQQDKSGLPNDRFSAERPEGSISTLTIQRTEQRDSAMYRCASSLLAGGRGETQYFGPGTRLLVL.

This chain uses TRBV27 with TRBJ2-3, with 11 positions matching TRBD2. There are 14 residues in the CDR3. V trimming: 5 bases; J trimming: 8 bases; junction bases outside the gene matches: 6. Germline lookup yields CDR1 MNHEY and CDR2 SMNVEV (reference sequence). In DNA form, the CDR3 reads TGTGCCAGCAGTCAACTAGCGGGAGCCCGTACGCAGTATTTT. Translating gives CASSQLAGARTQYF.

The rearrangement links TRBV19 to TRBJ1-1, with D perhaps matching TRBD1 (5 bases). CDR3 size: 16 residues. Germline CDR1 LNHDA, CDR2 SQIVND (reference sequence). V was cut by 4 bases and J by 2 bases, with 17 bases left in between. In DNA, the CDR3 is TGTGCCAGTAGTAAAGGGGATTCCAGGACTAACACTGAAGCTTTCTTT. This codes for CASSKGDSRTNTEAFF. Variable domain in full (rest from reference TRBV19 and TRBJ1-1): DGGITQSPKYLFRKEGQNVTLSCEQNLNHDAMYWYRQDPGQGLRLIYYSQIVNDFQKGDIAEGYSVSREKKESFPLTVTSAQKNPTAFYLCASSKGDSRTNTEAFFGQGTRLTVV.

This clone was observed a handful of times. The rearrangement uses TRBV6-5 and TRBJ1-6, with D uncertain. Germline V gene data show CDR1 as MNHEY and CDR2 as SVGAGI. V was shortened by 5 bases and J by 10 bases, with 9 bases between the two germline ends. This CDR3 region has 12 residues. In DNA, the CDR3 is TGTGCCAGCAGTCGGACGGGGTCACCCCTCCACTTT. Translating gives CASSRTGSPLHF.

The V gene is TRBV14, the J gene TRBJ2-1; D possibly corresponds to TRBD2 (6 bases). The germline V gene encodes CDR1 SGHDN and CDR2 FVKESK. V was clipped by 8 bases and J by 7 bases, with 6 bases between them. This CDR3 spans 10 amino acids. The CDR3 loop reads CASGGNEQFF. The CDR3 region has the DNA TGTGCCAGCGGAGGGAATGAGCAGTTCTTC.

The chain couples TRBV6-1 to TRBJ1-1, with a tentative D call TRBD1 (6 bases). Trimming shortened V by 10 bases and J by 1 base, and 13 bases separated the two germline ends. This CDR3 has 13 residues. Germline V lookup: CDR1 MNHNS, CDR2 SASEGT. CDR3: CATRQAWNTEAFF. As DNA, the CDR3 is TGTGCCACCCGACAGGCTTGGAACACTGAAGCTTTCTTT.

This clone was seen a few times. The chain employs TRBV28 and TRBJ2-5; no clear D. Germline V lookup: CDR1 MDHEN, CDR2 SYDVKM. CDR3 length: 14 amino acids. V dropped 6 bases and J dropped 0 bases, with 11 bases sitting between them. The CDR3 coding sequence is TGTGCCAGCAGCCACCCCCGGGACCAAGAGACCCAGTACTTC. As protein: CASSHPRDQETQYF.

This rearrangement joins TRBV7-2 to TRBJ2-1; 13 bases match TRBD2. Germline values: CDR1 SGHTA, CDR2 FQGNSA. With V trimmed by 1 base and J by 0 bases, 3 bases remained unmatched. The CDR3 runs to 18 residues. CDR3 residues: CASSLVGTSGDSYNEQFF. In DNA form, the CDR3 reads TGTGCCAGCAGCTTAGTAGGGACTAGCGGGGACTCCTACAATGAGCAGTTCTTC.